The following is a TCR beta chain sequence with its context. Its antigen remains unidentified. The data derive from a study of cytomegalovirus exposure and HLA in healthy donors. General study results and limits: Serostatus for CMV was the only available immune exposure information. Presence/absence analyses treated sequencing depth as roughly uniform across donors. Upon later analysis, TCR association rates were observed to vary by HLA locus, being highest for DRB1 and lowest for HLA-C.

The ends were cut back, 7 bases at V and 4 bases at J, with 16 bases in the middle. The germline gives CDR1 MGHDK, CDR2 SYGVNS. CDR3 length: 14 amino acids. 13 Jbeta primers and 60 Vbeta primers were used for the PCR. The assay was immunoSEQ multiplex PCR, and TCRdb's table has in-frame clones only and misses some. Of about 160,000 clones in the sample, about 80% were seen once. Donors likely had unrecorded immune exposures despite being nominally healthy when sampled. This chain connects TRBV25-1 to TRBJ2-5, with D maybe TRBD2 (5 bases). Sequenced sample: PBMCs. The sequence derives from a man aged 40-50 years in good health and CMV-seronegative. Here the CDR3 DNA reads TGTGCCAGCAAACCGGGATCCCAGATAGAGACCCAGTACTTC. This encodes CASKPGSQIETQYF.